A selection of T cell receptor beta chains follows, all from one sample in a study of blood T cell repertoires in COVID-19. The method was immunoSEQ multiplex PCR; TCRdb's version includes in-frame clones alone and lacks a portion of them. Of approximately 31,000 clones in the sample, roughly 89% were seen once. The specimen sequenced was peripheral blood. All receptors come from a man in his 60s with active COVID-19. The CDR3 runs from the conserved cysteine through the conserved F or W. The order of the fields is J gene, D gene, clone size, V gene, CDR3 length, CDR3 DNA, CDR3 protein. D genes are given only for firm matches. Not every row has a clone size; where given, it reads once, few, many or a size class.

J: TRBJ1-2
D: TRBD1
size: -
V: TRBV25-1
length: 14
DNA: TGTGCCAGCACTCAGGGGACAGCCAACTATGGCTACACCTTC
CDR3: CASTQGTANYGYTF

J: TRBJ2-1
D: -
size: once
V: TRBV10-3
length: 15
DNA: TGTGCCACGAAAGGACGGGCGGAGGGGTACAATGAGCAGTTCTTC
CDR3: CATKGRAEGYNEQFF

J: TRBJ2-2
D: TRBD2
size: -
V: TRBV7-3
length: 16
DNA: TGTGCCAGCAGCCCCTTCGGGGGGGCCGGGACCGGGGAGCTGTTTTTT
CDR3: CASSPFGGAGTGELFF

J: TRBJ1-1
D: -
size: -
V: TRBV19
length: 14
DNA: TGTGCCAGTAGTATACGGGGGGCGTCAGGTGAAGCTTTCTTT
CDR3: CASSIRGASGEAFF

J: TRBJ1-5
D: -
size: once
V: TRBV6-5
length: 16
DNA: TGTGCCAGCAGTTATCAAACAGGGTCCCGCAATCAGCCCCAGCATTTT
CDR3: CASSYQTGSRNQPQHF

J: TRBJ2-1
D: -
size: -
V: TRBV15
length: 15
DNA: TGTGCCACCACCACCGGACTCAATTCCTACAATGAGCAGTTCTTC
CDR3: CATTTGLNSYNEQFF

J: TRBJ2-1
D: TRBD2
size: -
V: TRBV29-1
length: 18
DNA: TGCAGCGTCCTCGGGGGGAGGGGCAGAAGAGGCTCCTACAATGAGCAGTTCTTC
CDR3: CSVLGGRGRRGSYNEQFF

J: TRBJ1-1
D: -
size: -
V: TRBV6-5
length: 14
DNA: TGTGCCAGCAGGAAGGACAGAGTGAACACTGAAGCTTTCTTT
CDR3: CASRKDRVNTEAFF

J: TRBJ1-1
D: TRBD1
size: -
V: TRBV9
length: 14
DNA: TGTGCCAGCAGCGTAGGGGACAGGAACACTGAAGCTTTCTTT
CDR3: CASSVGDRNTEAFF

J: TRBJ1-2
D: -
size: -
V: TRBV6-5
length: 15
DNA: TGTGCCAGCAGTTACTCGATTTCTTCTGTGAGTGGCTACACCTTC
CDR3: CASSYSISSVSGYTF

J: TRBJ1-1
D: -
size: -
V: TRBV11-3
length: 11
DNA: TGTGCCAGCAGCTTACTAACTGAAGCTTTCTTT
CDR3: CASSLLTEAFF

J: TRBJ1-4
D: -
size: -
V: TRBV5-1
length: 16
DNA: TGCGCCAGCAGCCCTGGGACATCCGCAACTAATGAAAAACTGTTTTTT
CDR3: CASSPGTSATNEKLFF

J: TRBJ1-5
D: -
size: -
V: TRBV28
length: 14
DNA: TGTGCCAGCATCCTGAGTCAGGTGGGTCAGCCCCAGCATTTT
CDR3: CASILSQVGQPQHF

J: TRBJ1-1
D: -
size: -
V: TRBV29-1
length: 14
DNA: TGCAGCGTTCGTTTCGGGCTGGCGGGCACTGAAGCTTTCTTT
CDR3: CSVRFGLAGTEAFF

J: TRBJ1-2
D: -
size: -
V: TRBV28
length: 14
DNA: TGTGCCAGCAGTTTTTCAGGAGGAAACTATGGCTACACCTTC
CDR3: CASSFSGGNYGYTF

J: TRBJ1-2
D: TRBD1
size: -
V: TRBV14
length: 15
DNA: TGTGCCAGCAGCCAAGGCTTCTTACAGGGGGGTGGCTACACCTTC
CDR3: CASSQGFLQGGGYTF

J: TRBJ1-3
D: -
size: -
V: TRBV5-1
length: 15
DNA: TGCGCCAGCAGCTTGTTCGGTAACTTAGGAAACACCATATATTTT
CDR3: CASSLFGNLGNTIYF

J: TRBJ2-3
D: TRBD2
size: -
V: TRBV27
length: 20
DNA: TGTGCCAGCAGTAAAAGACTAGCGGGGCGCGCAAGCCCGCACACAGATACGCAGTATTTT
CDR3: CASSKRLAGRASPHTDTQYF

J: TRBJ2-7
D: TRBD1
size: once
V: TRBV11-2
length: 16
DNA: TGTGCCAGCAGCTTAGTTAGAGGACAGGGGGCAAGGGAGCAGTACTTC
CDR3: CASSLVRGQGAREQYF

J: TRBJ2-7
D: TRBD1
size: -
V: TRBV5-4
length: 15
DNA: TGTGCCAGCAGACTGGACAGGGCCCCCTCCTACGAGCAGTACTTC
CDR3: CASRLDRAPSYEQYF

J: TRBJ1-5
D: -
size: -
V: TRBV28
length: 13
DNA: TGTGCCAGCAGACGACATGCCGGCCAGCCCCAGCATTTT
CDR3: CASRRHAGQPQHF

J: TRBJ2-5
D: TRBD2
size: -
V: TRBV5-4
length: 14
DNA: TGTGCCAGCAGCGGGGGAGCGGGGCGAGAGACCCAGTACTTC
CDR3: CASSGGAGRETQYF

J: TRBJ2-7
D: TRBD2
size: -
V: TRBV13
length: 15
DNA: TGTGCCAGCAGCTTAGCAACGGCGGGGAGGGACGAGCAGTACTTC
CDR3: CASSLATAGRDEQYF

J: TRBJ1-1
D: -
size: -
V: TRBV2
length: 15
DNA: TGTGCCAGCAGTGACGGGGGAAGGGGGAACACTGAAGCTTTCTTT
CDR3: CASSDGGRGNTEAFF

J: TRBJ1-1
D: -
size: -
V: TRBV27
length: 12
DNA: TGTGCCAGCAGTACAGGGATCACTGAAGCTTTCTTT
CDR3: CASSTGITEAFF

J: TRBJ1-1
D: TRBD1
size: -
V: TRBV18
length: 15
DNA: TGTGCCAGCTCACCAATACAGGGGGGGAACACTGAAGCTTTCTTT
CDR3: CASSPIQGGNTEAFF

J: TRBJ2-3
D: -
size: -
V: TRBV2
length: 14
DNA: TGTGCCACCTCGGGCGGGTTGAGCACAGATACGCAGTATTTT
CDR3: CATSGGLSTDTQYF

J: TRBJ1-2
D: -
size: -
V: TRBV6-5
length: 14
DNA: TGTGCCAGCAGTTACTCGCCGGGAAACTATGGCTACACCTTC
CDR3: CASSYSPGNYGYTF

J: TRBJ1-5
D: -
size: -
V: TRBV27
length: 13
DNA: TGTGCCAGCACCCCACACGGGAATCAGCCCCAGCATTTT
CDR3: CASTPHGNQPQHF

J: TRBJ2-3
D: TRBD2
size: -
V: TRBV6-5
length: 14
DNA: TGTGCCAGCACAGCTAGCGGGGGCTCAGATACGCAGTATTTT
CDR3: CASTASGGSDTQYF

J: TRBJ2-2
D: -
size: -
V: TRBV19
length: 13
DNA: TGTGCCAGTAGTATTAGCGGCGGCGGGGAGCTGTTTTTT
CDR3: CASSISGGGELFF

J: TRBJ2-7
D: -
size: few
V: TRBV4-1
length: 13
DNA: TGCGCCAGCACGCCCAATCGCGGGGCCGAGCAGTACTTC
CDR3: CASTPNRGAEQYF

J: TRBJ1-1
D: TRBD1
size: few
V: TRBV5-8
length: 15
DNA: TGTGCCAGCAGCGCCTGGACAGGGGGCTTTACTGAAGCTTTCTTT
CDR3: CASSAWTGGFTEAFF

J: TRBJ1-2
D: -
size: -
V: TRBV19
length: 14
DNA: TGTGCCAGTAGTATAGGCAGGGGAAGCGGTGGCTACACCTTC
CDR3: CASSIGRGSGGYTF

J: TRBJ2-7
D: TRBD2
size: -
V: TRBV9
length: 16
DNA: TGTGCCAGCAGCCCCCCCGGGACTAGCGGGGGGACGCAGCAGTACTTC
CDR3: CASSPPGTSGGTQQYF

J: TRBJ2-2
D: -
size: -
V: TRBV21-1
length: 15
DNA: TGTGCCACCCCGCGAACAGGGGAGTACACCGGGGAGCTGTTTTTT
CDR3: CATPRTGEYTGELFF

J: TRBJ1-5
D: TRBD1
size: -
V: TRBV10-2
length: 15
DNA: TGCGCCAGCACTGGGACAGGGTCGAGCAATCAGCCCCAGCATTTT
CDR3: CASTGTGSSNQPQHF

J: TRBJ2-5
D: -
size: -
V: TRBV6-5
length: 15
DNA: TGTGCCAGCAGTCTAAGCGGGGGACAGTCAAAGACCCAGTACTTC
CDR3: CASSLSGGQSKTQYF

J: TRBJ1-2
D: TRBD1
size: -
V: TRBV28
length: 15
DNA: TGTGCCAGCAGTCTGGGGGACAGGACTTACTATGGCTACACCTTC
CDR3: CASSLGDRTYYGYTF

J: TRBJ1-1
D: TRBD1
size: -
V: TRBV7-9
length: 13
DNA: TGTGCCAGCAGCTTAGTCGGGACAGAGATCTTCTTCTTT
CDR3: CASSLVGTEIFFF

J: TRBJ2-1
D: TRBD2
size: -
V: TRBV7-3
length: 20
DNA: TGTGCCAGCAGCTTCCTGGGACTAGCGGGGGGGCGTCCCTCCTACAATGAGCAGTTCTTC
CDR3: CASSFLGLAGGRPSYNEQFF

J: TRBJ2-5
D: -
size: -
V: TRBV5-1
length: 14
DNA: TGCGCCAGCCGCCCTGGGGGGAACCAAGAGACCCAGTACTTC
CDR3: CASRPGGNQETQYF

J: TRBJ1-1
D: -
size: -
V: TRBV28
length: 16
DNA: TGTGCCAGCAGTCTCACCGGGGGGTTCGTGAACACTGAAGCTTTCTTT
CDR3: CASSLTGGFVNTEAFF

J: TRBJ2-3
D: TRBD2
size: -
V: TRBV11-2
length: 17
DNA: TGTGCCAGCAGTTTAATTGGTCAGCGGGGGAGCACAGATACGCAGTATTTT
CDR3: CASSLIGQRGSTDTQYF

J: TRBJ1-5
D: -
size: -
V: TRBV10-3
length: 15
DNA: TGTGCCATCAGTGCGGGAGATAATAGCAATCAGCCCCAGCATTTT
CDR3: CAISAGDNSNQPQHF

J: TRBJ2-7
D: TRBD1
size: -
V: TRBV2
length: 16
DNA: TGTGCCAGCAGGGGATTTGGGACAGGGGGGACCTACGAGCAGTACTTC
CDR3: CASRGFGTGGTYEQYF

J: TRBJ2-7
D: -
size: -
V: TRBV3-1/TRBV3-2
length: 14
DNA: TGTGCCAGCAGCCCTGGGGGACATAGCTACGAGCAGTACTTC
CDR3: CASSPGGHSYEQYF

J: TRBJ2-5
D: -
size: -
V: TRBV24-1
length: 13
DNA: TGTGCCACCGGATCGCCCCTAGCGGAGACCCAGTACTTC
CDR3: CATGSPLAETQYF